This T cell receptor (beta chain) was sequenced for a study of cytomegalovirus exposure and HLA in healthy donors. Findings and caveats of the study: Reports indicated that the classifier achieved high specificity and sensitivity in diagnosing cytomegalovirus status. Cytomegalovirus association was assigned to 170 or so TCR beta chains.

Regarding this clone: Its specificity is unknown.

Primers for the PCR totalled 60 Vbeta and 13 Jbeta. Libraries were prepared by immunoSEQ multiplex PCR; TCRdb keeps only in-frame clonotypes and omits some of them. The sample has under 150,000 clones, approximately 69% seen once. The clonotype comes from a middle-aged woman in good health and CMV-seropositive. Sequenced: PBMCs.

CDR3 loop: CASSTTAATQYF. CDR3 nucleotides: TGTGCCAGCAGTACGACTGCTGCAACGCAGTATTTT. This chain uses TRBV6-5 with TRBJ2-3; unclear D gene. The ends were cut back, 5 bases at V and 9 bases at J, with 12 bases in the middle. Germline CDR1 MNHEY, CDR2 SVGAGI. The CDR3 contains 12 residues.